The 22 T cell receptor beta chains listed next were all sequenced from one sample in a study of blood T cells in healthy people across ages. PCR was performed a second time for roughly 7 to 11 cycles using a sample-barcoded 5' primer and a J-beta primer mix. Using its own MiXCR run on the 5' RACE reads, TCRdb lists one record per CDR3 protein. The profile covers more than 1,400,000 distinct CDR3 sequences, with about 43% appearing a single time and roughly 7.9% taken by the ten largest. Sequences were obtained from blood. The receptors were gathered from a woman aged 18-35 years in good health.

The rearrangement joins TRBV7-9 to TRBJ1-2; TRBD1 might be the D (5 bases). V was clipped by 3 bases and J by 7 bases, with 21 bases between them. CDR1 SEHNR and CDR2 FQNEAQ come from the germline V gene (reference sequence). This CDR3 has 16 amino acids. Here the CDR3 reads CASSFGNLLQAAGYTF. The CDR3 nucleotides are TGTGCCAGCAGCTTCGGGAATCTTTTACAGGCAGCTGGCTACACCTTC.

This clonotype was seen a few times. The rearrangement links TRBV25-1 to TRBJ1-2, with a weak D call TRBD1 (5 bases). The CDR3 extends over 17 amino acids. The germline V and J ends were trimmed by 1 base and 5 bases, with 20 bases remaining between them. Looked up from germline, CDR1 is MGHDK and CDR2 is SYGVNS. CDR3 nucleotides: TGTGCCAGCAGTGAATTGAGGGGTACGGGGCCAGGGTATGGCTACACCTTC. Its protein is CASSELRGTGPGYGYTF.

The chain employs TRBV20-1 and TRBJ2-1, with 7 bases that match TRBD2. Germline V gives CDR1 DFQATT, CDR2 SNEGSKA (reference sequence). The CDR3 is 14 amino acids. With V trimmed by 5 bases and J by 3 bases, 7 bases remained unmatched. CDR3 nucleotide sequence: TGCAGTGCTCCCCGGGGGGAAAACTACAATGAGCAGTTCTTC. Translation: CSAPRGENYNEQFF.

Of note for this clonotype: Compared with germline, one end of the junction differs, possibly owing to a read error. The chain employs TRBV7-2 and TRBJ1-2, with D perhaps TRBD1 (5 bases). Looked up from germline, CDR1 is SGHTA and CDR2 is FQGNSA. CDR3 length: 15 residues. CDR3 sequence: CASSIGDFASYGYTF. In DNA form, the CDR3 reads TGTGCTAGCAGCATAGGGGATTTTGCGAGTTATGGCTACACCTTC. The variable domain in full, with the rest retrieved from reference TRBV7-2 and TRBJ1-2, is GAGVSQSPSNKVTEKGKDVELRCDPISGHTALYWYRQSLGQGLEFLIYFQGNSAPDKSGLPSDRFSAERTGGSVSTLTIQRTQQEDSAVYLCASSIGDFASYGYTFGSGTRLTVV.

J is TRBJ1-1 and V is TRBV7-9, with D possibly being TRBD1 (5 bases). Germline V gene data show CDR1 as SEHNR and CDR2 as FQNEAQ (reference sequence). Trimming removed 5 bases at V and 11 bases at J, with 12 bases between. The CDR3 runs to 11 residues. The CDR3 region has the DNA TGTGCCAGCAGCCCTCGAGGGGATGCTTTCTTT. Amino acid sequence: CASSPRGDAFF.

The chain combines TRBV9 with TRBJ1-6; the D gene is possibly TRBD1 (6 bases). This CDR3 has 13 residues. CDR1 and CDR2 from the germline V gene are SGDLS and YYNGEE. Trimming removed 8 bases from V and 6 bases from J, with 12 bases in between. Here the CDR3 DNA reads TGTGCCAGTTCAGGGGTAGGTAATTCACCCCTCCACTTT. This translates into CASSGVGNSPLHF.

This clonotype was seen a few times. The chain couples TRBV7-9 to TRBJ2-1; maybe TRBD2 (6 bases). The J call may not be correct, given that the DNA end is closer to TRBJ2-7. Germline CDR1 is SEHNR and CDR2 is FQNEAQ (reference sequence). This CDR3 is 14 amino acids long. CDR3 nucleotides: TGTGCCAGCAGCGAAGATACTAGCAACAATGAGCAGTACTTC. Its translation: CASSEDTSNNEQYF.

This clonotype showed up just a few times. The chain is built from TRBV10-3 and TRBJ1-1, with 7 bases fitting TRBD1. The ends lost 6 bases at V and 5 bases at J; junction bases unmatched: 6. Germline CDR1 is ENHRY and CDR2 is SYGVKD. This CDR3 is built from 13 residues. The CDR3 is CAIRLGQPTEAFF. CDR3 DNA: TGTGCCATCAGATTGGGACAGCCAACTGAAGCTTTCTTT.

This clonotype occurred a few times. The chain couples TRBV5-5 to TRBJ2-3; 11 bases are a match to TRBD1. The CDR3 consists of 16 residues. The trim removed 4 bases at V and 5 bases at J, leaving 9 bases unmatched. Germline V lookup: CDR1 SGHKS, CDR2 YYEKEE (reference sequence). Here the CDR3 DNA reads TGTGCCAGCAGCCTCAGGACAGGGGGCGAGGGAGATACGCAGTATTTT. It encodes CASSLRTGGEGDTQYF.

A few counts support this clonotype. The chain combines TRBV29-1 with TRBJ2-5, with D uncertain. The germline V and J ends were trimmed by 6 bases and 4 bases, with 18 bases remaining between them. The CDR3 runs 14 residues. From germline, CDR1 is SQVTM and CDR2 ANQGSEA. The CDR3 here is CSVDPGSIGETQYF. As DNA, the CDR3 is TGCAGCGTCGACCCCGGATCGATAGGAGAGACCCAGTACTTC.

This clonotype came up a few times. The genes are TRBV28 and TRBJ2-5; perhaps TRBD1 as D (5 bases). The J call may be mistaken, given a closer DNA end match to TRBJ2-7. CDR1 is MDHEN, CDR2 SYDVKM, per germline. The CDR3 extends over 14 amino acids. CDR3 bases: TGTGCCAGCAGCCCTAACATGATGGGGCTCGAGCAGTACTTC. This gives the protein CASSPNMMGLEQYF.

Ten or more counts support this clonotype. This rearrangement joins TRBV20-1 to TRBJ2-7; D not certain. V was pared by 1 base and J by 2 bases, with 6 bases between. The CDR3 runs to 12 residues. Germline V gene lookup returns CDR1 DFQATT and CDR2 SNEGSKA (reference sequence). The CDR3 DNA sequence: TGCAGTGCTAGAGTAGCTACCTACGAGCAGTACTTC. Translated: CSARVATYEQYF.

The chain couples TRBV6-5 to TRBJ2-7; possible D gene TRBD1, 6 bases. Germline V gene data show CDR1 as MNHEY and CDR2 as SVGAGI. Trimming pared 5 bases from V and 7 bases from J, leaving 21 bases between. This CDR3 is 15 amino acids long. The CDR3 loop is CASSNRQAPRREQYF. Here the CDR3 DNA reads TGTGCCAGCAGTAACCGACAGGCCCCAAGGCGGGAGCAGTACTTC.

This clonotype was counted ten times or more. The V gene is TRBV4-1, the J gene TRBJ2-7; maybe TRBD2 (5 bases). Germline assignment: CDR1 MGHRA and CDR2 YSYEKL. The CDR3 is 15 amino acids. V lost 1 base to trimming and J lost 2 bases, with 12 bases between them. For the CDR3, the DNA is TGCGCCAGCAGCCAAGTGCCGGACGGGACCTACGAGCAGTACTTC. Translating it yields CASSQVPDGTYEQYF.

The V gene is TRBV12-3 or TRBV12-4, the J gene TRBJ2-1; no firm D call. This CDR3 has 14 amino acids. V lost 5 bases and J lost 2, with 10 bases in between. The CDR3 sequence is CASSPRTPYNEQFF. The CDR3 DNA follows: TGTGCCAGCAGTCCCAGGACCCCCTACAATGAGCAGTTCTTC.

This rearrangement joins TRBV11-2 to TRBJ1-4; no clear D gene. Trimming stripped 6 bases from V and 2 bases from J, with 13 bases between. The CDR3 extends over 15 amino acids. Germline-derived CDR1 and CDR2 are SGHAT and FQNNGV. The CDR3 DNA sequence: TGTGCCAGCAGAAGAGCTGCGGCCACTAATGAAAAACTGTTTTTT. This gives the protein CASRRAAATNEKLFF.

V is TRBV12-3 or TRBV12-4 and J is TRBJ2-1; 8 bases agree with TRBD2. J was trimmed by 9 bases and V by 3 bases; bases with no gene match: 7. This CDR3 comprises 14 residues. CDR3 protein: CASSLTSVQGEQFF. Written as DNA, the CDR3 is TGTGCCAGCAGTTTGACTAGCGTCCAGGGTGAGCAGTTCTTC.

About this clonotype: It may be a read error: a sequence one base away is much more abundant. The chain couples TRBV3-1 to TRBJ2-5; D gene ambiguous. Germline V gene lookup returns CDR1 LGHDT and CDR2 YNNKEL (reference sequence). CDR3 length: 12 residues. CDR3 coding DNA: TGTGCCAGCAGCCAAGTCCAAGAGTCCCAGTACTTC. The encoded protein is CASSQVQESQYF.

This clonotype was seen more than once but under ten times. This chain uses TRBV20-1 with TRBJ2-3; 9 positions agree with TRBD2. CDR1 is DFQATT and CDR2 is SNEGSKA in the germline V gene (reference sequence). The CDR3 runs 15 residues. Germline trimming cut 5 bases from V and 6 bases from J; bases unmatched to any gene: 12. For the CDR3, the DNA is TGCAGTGCTGTGATAAGCGGGGGGCTAGGGGATACGCAGTATTTT. It codes for CSAVISGGLGDTQYF.

This clonotype was seen a few times. This chain joins TRBV6-5 and TRBJ1-5, with 7 bases lining up with TRBD1. Germline lookup yields CDR1 MNHEY and CDR2 SVGAGI. CDR3 size: 12 residues. With V trimmed by 6 bases and J by 9 bases, 5 bases remained unmatched. CDR3 nucleotide sequence: TGTGCCAGCAGAGCGACAGGGTCGCCCCAGCATTTT. Amino acids: CASRATGSPQHF.

This clonotype was found once. V and J are TRBV20-1 and TRBJ2-1; the D is unclear. The CDR3 runs 13 residues. The germline CDR1 and CDR2 sequences are DFQATT and SNEGSKA (reference sequence). V lost 3 bases and J lost 6, with 12 bases in between. CDR3 nucleotides: TGCAGTGCTAGTGGGTTAGCCCGCAATGAGCAGTTCTTC. Translating gives CSASGLARNEQFF.

This clonotype was counted between two and nine times. This sequence joins TRBV28 and TRBJ2-1; 8 nucleotides agree with TRBD2. The CDR3 has 17 residues. CDR1 MDHEN and CDR2 SYDVKM come from the germline V gene. V shed 5 bases, J shed 3 bases, and the junction held 12 bases outside the gene matches. The CDR3 DNA reads as TGTGCCAGCAGTACCCTGGGTGGGCTAGCGGGCTACAATGAGCAGTTCTTC. The encoded protein is CASSTLGGLAGYNEQFF.